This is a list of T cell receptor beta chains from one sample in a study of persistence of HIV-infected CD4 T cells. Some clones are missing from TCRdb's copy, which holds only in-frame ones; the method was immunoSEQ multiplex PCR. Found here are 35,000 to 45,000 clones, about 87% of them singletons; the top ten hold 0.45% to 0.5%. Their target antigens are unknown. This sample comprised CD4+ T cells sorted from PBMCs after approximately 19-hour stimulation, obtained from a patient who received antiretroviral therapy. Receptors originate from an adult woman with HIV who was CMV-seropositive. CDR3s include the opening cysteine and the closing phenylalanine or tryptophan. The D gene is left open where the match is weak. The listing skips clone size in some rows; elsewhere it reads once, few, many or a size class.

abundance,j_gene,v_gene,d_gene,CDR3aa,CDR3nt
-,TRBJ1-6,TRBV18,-,CASSPTGGANNSPLHF,TGTGCCAGCTCACCGACGGGGGGGGCTAATAATTCACCCCTCCACTTT
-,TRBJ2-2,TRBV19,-,CASSQRLNTGELFF,TGTGCCAGTAGCCAGCGGCTTAACACCGGGGAGCTGTTTTTT
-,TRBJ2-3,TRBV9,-,CASSVQARSDTQYF,TGTGCCAGCAGCGTACAGGCGCGATCAGATACGCAGTATTTT
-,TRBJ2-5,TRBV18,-,CASSPPTEETQYF,TGTGCCAGCTCACCTCCGACAGAGGAGACCCAGTACTTC
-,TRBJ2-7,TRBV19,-,CASSRERGAYEQYF,TGTGCCAGTTCAAGGGAAAGAGGGGCCTACGAGCAGTACTTC
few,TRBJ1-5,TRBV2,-,CASSDGQSNQPQHF,TGTGCCAGCAGCGATGGACAGTCCAATCAGCCCCAGCATTTT
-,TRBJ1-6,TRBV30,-,CAWSRGSYNSPLHF,TGTGCCTGGAGTAGGGGGTCCTATAATTCACCCCTCCACTTT
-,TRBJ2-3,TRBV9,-,CASSVGAGATDTQYF,TGTGCCAGCAGCGTAGGGGCGGGGGCGACAGATACGCAGTATTTT
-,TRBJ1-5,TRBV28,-,CASRAGTSSNQPQHF,TGTGCCAGCAGAGCCGGGACAAGTAGCAATCAGCCCCAGCATTTT
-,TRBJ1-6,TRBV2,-,CASSPFLTNSPLHF,TGTGCCAGCAGTCCATTCCTGACGAATTCACCCCTCCACTTT
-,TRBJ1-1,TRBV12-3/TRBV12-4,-,CASSLAVGTEAFF,TGTGCCAGCAGTTTAGCGGTAGGGACTGAAGCTTTCTTT
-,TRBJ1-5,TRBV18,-,CASSPPGNQPQHF,TGTGCCAGCTCACCACCGGGCAATCAGCCCCAGCATTTT
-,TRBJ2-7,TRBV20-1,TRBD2,CSASPPSGGTFSYEQYF,TGCAGTGCTAGTCCGCCTAGCGGGGGGACGTTCTCCTACGAGCAGTACTTC
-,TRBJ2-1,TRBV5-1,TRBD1,CASSPGQGSYNEQFF,TGCGCCAGCAGCCCCGGACAGGGGTCCTACAATGAGCAGTTCTTC
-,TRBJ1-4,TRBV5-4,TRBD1,CASSGRGTVDKKGNEKLFF,TGTGCCAGCAGCGGACGAGGGACAGTAGATAAAAAGGGAAATGAAAAACTGTTTTTT
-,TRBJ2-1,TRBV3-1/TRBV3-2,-,CASSQGRATLFF,TGTGCCAGCAGCCAAGGGCGGGCTACCCTGTTCTTC
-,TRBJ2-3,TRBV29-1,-,CSVDGGTDTQYF,TGCAGCGTTGACGGGGGCACAGATACGCAGTATTTT
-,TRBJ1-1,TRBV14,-,CASSQLYTEAFF,TGTGCCAGCAGCCAACTTTACACTGAAGCTTTCTTT
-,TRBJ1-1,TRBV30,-,CAWSTENTEAFF,TGTGCCTGGAGCACAGAAAACACTGAAGCTTTCTTT
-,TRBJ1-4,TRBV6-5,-,CASRAGQTSEKLFF,TGTGCCAGCAGGGCTGGACAGACCTCTGAAAAACTGTTTTTT
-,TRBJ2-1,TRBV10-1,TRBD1,CASSPLDRGIYNEQFF,TGCGCCAGCAGTCCACTGGACAGGGGGATCTACAATGAGCAGTTCTTC
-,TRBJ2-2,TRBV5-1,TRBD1,CASSSGQGASIRSGELFF,TGCGCCAGCAGCTCGGGACAGGGGGCTTCAATTCGATCCGGGGAGCTGTTTTTT